Sequencing of this TCR beta chain was carried out in a study of cytomegalovirus exposure and HLA in healthy donors. Study-wide results and caveats: As a later analysis revealed, most CMV-associated TCR beta chains appeared HLA-restricted. TCR beta V- and J-gene trimming, according to a later analysis, was linked to a missense DCLRE1C variant.

PCR was performed using 60 Vbeta and 13 Jbeta primers. Some clones are missing from TCRdb's copy, which holds only in-frame ones; the method was immunoSEQ multiplex PCR. Of about 280,000 clones listed, about 87% are singletons. For this clone: The antigen is not known.

The CDR3 loop spans 17 amino acids. Between the trimmed V and J ends, which lost 3 bases and 8 bases, there was a span of 20 bases. The V gene's germline CDR1 is SGHVS and CDR2 FQNEAQ. Sequencing was done on a sample of PBMCs. This receptor was taken from a woman in her late teens or twenties in good health and CMV-seronegative. The chain is built from TRBV7-8 and TRBJ1-6; TRBD1 is a possible D gene (5 bases). The CDR3 DNA is TGTGCCAGCAGCTTGTCGACAGCGGGCGCAATTTATTCACCCCTCCACTTT. It yields the protein CASSLSTAGAIYSPLHF.